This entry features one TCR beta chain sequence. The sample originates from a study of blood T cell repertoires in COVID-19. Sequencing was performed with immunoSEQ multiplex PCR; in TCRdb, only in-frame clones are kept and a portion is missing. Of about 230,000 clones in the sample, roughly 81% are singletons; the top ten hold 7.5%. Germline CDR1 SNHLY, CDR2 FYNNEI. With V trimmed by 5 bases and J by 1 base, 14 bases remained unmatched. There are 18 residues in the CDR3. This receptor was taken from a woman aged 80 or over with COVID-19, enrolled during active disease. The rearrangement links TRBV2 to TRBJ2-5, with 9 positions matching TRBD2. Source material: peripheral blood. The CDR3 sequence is CASSRGGAGIGVQETQYF. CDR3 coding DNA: TGTGCCAGCAGTCGCGGGGGGGCAGGCATCGGGGTCCAAGAGACCCAGTACTTC.